The rows below give T cell receptor beta chains drawn from one sample of a study of blood T cell repertoires in COVID-19. Repertoires were generated with immunoSEQ multiplex PCR, while TCRdb's copy carries only in-frame clones and drops some. The table records under 170,000 clones, more than 75% of them present only once. Input material: peripheral blood. These receptors were taken from a man between 65 and 79 years old with acute or convalescent COVID-19. CDR3s include the opening cysteine and the closing phenylalanine or tryptophan. Fields, in order: J gene, D gene, clone size, V gene, CDR3 protein, CDR3 DNA. The D gene is left open where the match is weak. Expanded clones get a size class; other rows say once, few or many, or leave the size out.

TRBJ1-2,TRBD1,few,TRBV6-5,CASRRGTGGDGYTF,TGTGCCAGCAGAAGGGGGACAGGGGGCGATGGCTACACCTTC
TRBJ1-2,TRBD1,NA,TRBV5-4,CASSLGDRATLNYGYTF,TGTGCCAGCAGCTTGGGTGACAGGGCCACGCTTAACTATGGCTACACCTTC
TRBJ1-6,TRBD1,NA,TRBV19,CASSTWRQGNSPLHF,TGTGCCAGTAGTACCTGGAGACAGGGGAACTCACCCCTCCACTTT
TRBJ1-5,NA,NA,TRBV27,CASSLRGGNQPQHF,TGTGCCAGCAGCCTAAGGGGGGGGAATCAGCCCCAGCATTTT
TRBJ2-3,NA,NA,TRBV7-2,CASSLGPGTDTQYF,TGTGCCAGCAGCTTAGGGCCTGGCACAGATACGCAGTATTTT
TRBJ1-1,NA,NA,TRBV27,CASSTQTRGNTEAFF,TGTGCCAGCAGCACGCAGACCAGGGGTAACACTGAAGCTTTCTTT
TRBJ1-2,TRBD1,NA,TRBV7-9,CASSSRTTGEGYTF,TGTGCCAGCAGCTCACGAACGACAGGGGAAGGCTACACCTTC
TRBJ1-2,TRBD1,few,TRBV10-3,CAISESRDRASGYTF,TGTGCCATCAGTGAGTCCCGGGACAGGGCCTCTGGCTACACCTTC
TRBJ2-1,TRBD2,NA,TRBV13,CASSLDVASGIYNEQFF,TGTGCCAGCAGCTTAGATGTGGCTAGCGGGATTTACAATGAGCAGTTCTTC
TRBJ1-3,NA,NA,TRBV5-6,CASSLAGRNTIYF,TGTGCCAGCAGCTTGGCGGGTCGAAACACCATATATTTT
TRBJ2-2,TRBD1,NA,TRBV5-1,CASSLGQGAIGELFF,TGCGCCAGCAGCTTGGGACAGGGGGCGATCGGGGAGCTGTTTTTT
TRBJ2-1,TRBD2,NA,TRBV7-2,CASRLTSGTSYNEQFF,TGTGCCAGCAGACTTACTAGCGGGACTTCCTACAATGAGCAGTTCTTC
TRBJ2-7,NA,few,TRBV28,CASSIRVSYEQYF,TGTGCCAGCAGTATCAGGGTCTCCTACGAGCAGTACTTC
TRBJ2-7,TRBD1,NA,TRBV5-8,CASSLRRTGFGF,TGTGCCAGCAGCTTGAGGCGGACAGGGTTCGGTTTC
TRBJ1-5,NA,NA,TRBV3-1/TRBV3-2,CASKRSGEGQPQHF,TGTGCCAGCAAGAGGAGTGGGGAGGGCCAGCCCCAGCATTTT
TRBJ2-7,NA,NA,TRBV10-3,CAISVGAGQPYEQYF,TGTGCCATCAGTGTAGGCGCCGGACAGCCCTACGAGCAGTACTTC
TRBJ1-5,NA,NA,TRBV6-2/TRBV6-3,CASSDRGNQPQHF,TGTGCCAGCAGTGATCGGGGGAATCAGCCCCAGCATTTT
TRBJ2-7,TRBD1,once,TRBV5-1,CASSPRQGRSYEQYF,TGCGCCAGCAGTCCCCGACAGGGACGATCCTACGAGCAGTACTTC
TRBJ1-2,TRBD1,few,TRBV10-3,CAISESVDGTGGSLLGYTF,TGTGCCATCAGTGAGTCGGTGGACGGGACAGGGGGAAGTCTACTTGGCTACACCTTC
TRBJ1-2,NA,NA,TRBV3-1/TRBV3-2,CASSLRGGGGYTF,TGTGCCAGCAGCCTACGCGGGGGAGGCGGCTACACCTTC
TRBJ2-7,NA,NA,TRBV4-2,CASSQGPGSERVGYEQYF,TGTGCCAGCAGCCAAGGCCCGGGTAGCGAGAGGGTCGGGTACGAGCAGTACTTC
TRBJ2-5,TRBD2,NA,TRBV7-2,CASSPPGGGQYF,TGTGCCAGCAGCCCTCCGGGGGGGGGCCAGTACTTC
TRBJ2-5,TRBD1,NA,TRBV6-6,CASSTPTGGETQYF,TGTGCCAGCAGTACACCGACAGGGGGAGAGACCCAGTACTTC
TRBJ2-7,NA,NA,TRBV3-1/TRBV3-2,CASSHLTAEQYF,TGTGCCAGCAGCCACTTGACAGCAGAGCAGTACTTC
TRBJ1-2,NA,NA,TRBV19,CASISRGGPYGYTF,TGTGCCAGTATCTCCCGAGGGGGTCCCTATGGCTACACCTTC
TRBJ2-1,TRBD1,once,TRBV25-1,CASSNPGTGDNEQFF,TGTGCCAGCAGTAACCCCGGGACAGGGGACAATGAGCAGTTCTTC
TRBJ1-3,NA,once,TRBV12-3/TRBV12-4,CASRRTGTDTIYF,TGTGCCAGCAGACGTACAGGGACGGACACCATATATTTT
TRBJ2-1,TRBD2,NA,TRBV11-2,CASRDSSGDYNEQFF,TGTGCCAGCAGAGATTCTAGCGGGGACTACAATGAGCAGTTCTTC
TRBJ2-2,TRBD1,NA,TRBV24-1,CATSALPGTGSTGELFF,TGTGCCACCAGTGCCCTCCCCGGGACAGGGTCAACCGGGGAGCTGTTTTTT
TRBJ1-2,NA,NA,TRBV30,CAWSGVQDLYYGYTF,TGTGCCTGGAGTGGAGTACAGGACCTGTACTATGGCTACACCTTC
TRBJ1-6,NA,NA,TRBV3-1/TRBV3-2,CASSQAPSANSPLHF,TGTGCCAGCAGCCAAGCTCCGAGTGCAAACTCACCCCTCCACTTT
TRBJ2-5,NA,NA,TRBV4-1,CASSQVEGGRETQYF,TGCGCCAGCAGCCAAGTGGAAGGGGGAAGGGAGACCCAGTACTTC
TRBJ1-5,TRBD1,few,TRBV30,CAWSGTGDRPQHF,TGTGCCTGGAGCGGGACAGGGGACCGTCCCCAGCATTTT
TRBJ1-5,NA,NA,TRBV2,CASSLINQPQHF,TGTGCCAGCAGTCTAATAAATCAGCCCCAGCATTTT
TRBJ1-1,TRBD1,NA,TRBV25-1,CASSERAGGFEAFF,TGTGCCAGCAGTGAAAGGGCAGGGGGCTTTGAAGCTTTCTTT
TRBJ2-4,TRBD2,once,TRBV10-1,CASSPRTSGSQNIQYF,TGCGCCAGCAGTCCCAGGACTAGCGGGTCACAAAACATTCAGTACTTC
TRBJ2-1,NA,NA,TRBV6-5,CAGGRDNEQFF,TGTGCAGGGGGTAGGGACAATGAGCAGTTCTTC
TRBJ1-6,TRBD1,NA,TRBV18,CASSPQAGTGNSPLHF,TGTGCCAGCTCGCCACAGGCGGGGACAGGGAATTCACCCCTCCACTTT
TRBJ2-7,NA,NA,TRBV6-6,CASSRGRGTSYEQYF,TGTGCCAGCAGCAGAGGGAGGGGGACGTCTTACGAGCAGTACTTC
TRBJ1-1,NA,NA,TRBV7-3,CASSLTLRSEAFF,TGTGCCAGCAGCTTAACCCTACGGTCTGAAGCTTTCTTT
TRBJ2-1,TRBD1,NA,TRBV27,CASSRQGITYNEQFF,TGTGCCAGCAGTCGACAGGGAATCACCTACAATGAGCAGTTCTTC
TRBJ1-2,TRBD1,NA,TRBV11-2,CASRQTGQGYGYTF,TGTGCCAGCAGACAGACAGGGCAGGGCTATGGCTACACCTTC
TRBJ1-2,TRBD1,NA,TRBV7-2,CASSFRDRGSVVYGYTF,TGTGCCAGCAGCTTCCGGGACAGGGGATCCGTTGTATATGGCTACACCTTC
TRBJ1-4,NA,NA,TRBV18,CASRLAEANEKLFF,TGTGCCAGCCGCCTAGCGGAGGCTAATGAAAAACTGTTTTTT
TRBJ2-2,NA,few,TRBV15,CATSRGLGELFF,TGTGCCACCAGCAGAGGTCTAGGGGAGCTGTTTTTT
TRBJ1-2,TRBD1,NA,TRBV28,CAERGQGAGGYTF,TGTGCCGAACGGGGGCAGGGGGCTGGGGGCTACACCTTC
TRBJ1-2,NA,NA,TRBV28,CASSSGGNYGYTF,TGTGCCAGCAGTTCCGGGGGGAACTATGGCTACACCTTC
TRBJ2-7,NA,NA,TRBV5-6,CASSPRPSAGYEQYF,TGTGCCAGCAGCCCTCGGCCCTCCGCGGGGTACGAGCAGTACTTC
TRBJ1-5,NA,few,TRBV3-1/TRBV3-2,CASSQDNGGGPQHF,TGTGCCAGCAGCCAAGATAACGGCGGGGGGCCCCAGCATTTT
TRBJ1-1,TRBD1,NA,TRBV19,CASSTGTGRGLPEAFF,TGTGCCAGTAGTACCGGGACAGGTCGCGGTTTGCCTGAAGCTTTCTTT